This T cell receptor (beta chain) originates from a study of cytomegalovirus exposure and HLA in healthy donors. Overall study: Roughly 80 million unique TCRs from HLA-typed donors made up an early data release.

About this clone: The target antigen is unknown.

CDR3 size: 20 residues. V was pared by 3 bases and J by 1 base, with 15 bases of the junction left unmatched. Looked up from germline, CDR1 is MNHEY and CDR2 is SMNVEV (reference sequence). Study-wide results and caveats: In a later analysis, a missense DCLRE1C variant was linked to TCR beta V- and J-gene trimming.

The PCR used 60 Vbeta and 13 Jbeta primers. In the original processing: Around 12 million of tens of millions of unique TCR beta chains were shared, per a later count. Using immunoSEQ multiplex PCR, the repertoire was profiled, and TCRdb retains in-frame clones only, with some absent. V and J calls plus clone size are reproduced from that table; the DNA served to infer D and trimming. The sample has about 140,000 clones, just under 80% seen once. The chain couples TRBV27 to TRBJ2-3; 11 bases align to TRBD2. The specimen sequenced was PBMCs. The receptor's source is a man aged 25 to 40 in good health and CMV-seronegative. CDR3 loop: CASSFLRIAGGPMGTDTQYF. As DNA, the CDR3 is TGTGCCAGCAGTTTCCTACGGATAGCGGGAGGGCCAATGGGCACAGATACGCAGTATTTT.